What follows are 21 T cell receptor beta chains derived from one specimen sequenced in a study of T cells in Graves' hyperthyroidism and ophthalmopathy. It was RNA transcripts that yielded the amplified TCR beta CDR3 regions. First-round RT-PCR targeting the TCR CDR3 was performed with the HTBI primer set. TCRdb fed the multiplex PCR reads into MiXCR, producing one record per CDR3 protein. The sample carries 550,000 to 700,000 distinct CDR3 sequences, under 60% recorded once. Source material: peripheral blood or thyroid tissue (not recorded which). All receptors derive from an adult woman with Graves' disease, either hyperthyroidism or ophthalmopathy (not recorded which).

This clonotype was recorded many times. The chain combines TRBV12-3 or TRBV12-4 with TRBJ1-4, with a possible D match to TRBD1 (6 bases). The CDR3 contains 14 residues. V lost 8 bases to trimming and J lost 7 bases, with 17 bases between them. The DNA for the CDR3 is TGTGCCAGCTCGACAGGAATCCAAAGTGAAAAACTGTTTTTT. This codes for CASSTGIQSEKLFF.

This CDR3 is CSARDSGGRAGFVEAFF. CDR3 bases: TGCAGTGCTAGAGATTCAGGGGGCAGGGCGGGTTTCGTTGAAGCTTTCTTT. The V call is TRBV20-1, the J call TRBJ1-1, with TRBD1 matching 8 bases. The V segment lost 0 bases and the J segment 7 bases; nucleotides outside the gene matches: 16. CDR3 size: 17 residues. Germline V CDR1 and CDR2: DFQATT, SNEGSKA (reference sequence).

The V gene is TRBV10-3, the J gene TRBJ1-3, with TRBD1 matching 10 bases. Trimming removed 11 bases from V and 7 bases from J; junction bases left unmatched: 14. Germline CDR1 reads ENHRY; CDR2 reads SYGVKD. The CDR3 runs to 15 residues. This chain's CDR3 is CAANPGQGPGNTIYF. The CDR3 nucleotides read TGTGCCGCCAACCCGGGACAGGGGCCGGGGAACACCATATATTTT.

This clonotype showed up just a few times. The rearrangement uses TRBV10-3 and TRBJ2-2, with 8 bases fitting TRBD2. Germline V gives CDR1 ENHRY, CDR2 SYGVKD. CDR3 length: 15 residues. The junction had 8 bases not matched to a gene; V was cut back by 10 bases and J by 1 base. The CDR3 region has the DNA TGTGCCAGCATCCAAGCGGGGGTGAACACCGGGGAGCTGTTTTTT. It specifies CASIQAGVNTGELFF.

The CDR3 spells CASRFGQGVNSPLHF. In nucleotides, the CDR3 is TGTGCCAGCCGATTCGGACAGGGCGTGAATTCACCCCTCCACTTT. This chain connects TRBV2 to TRBJ1-6; 8 positions match TRBD1. After removal of 8 bases from V and 7 bases from J, the junction contained 10 bases not matched to a gene. The CDR3 consists of 15 residues. Germline V gene data show CDR1 as SNHLY and CDR2 as FYNNEI.

The rearrangement joins TRBV29-1 to TRBJ2-2; TRBD2 is a possible D gene (5 bases). CDR3 length equals 13 residues. V gave up 7 bases and J gave up 2 bases, with 11 bases separating them. The germline V gene has CDR1 SQVTM and CDR2 ANQGSEA. This chain's CDR3 is CSAKRLNTGELFF. The CDR3 DNA follows: TGCAGCGCTAAGCGGCTTAACACCGGGGAGCTGTTTTTT.

This clonotype was seen ten or more times. This chain connects TRBV10-3 to TRBJ2-2, with D possibly matching TRBD2 (5 bases). Germline assignment: CDR1 ENHRY and CDR2 SYGVKD. CDR3 length: 16 amino acids. The V end lost 1 base, the J end lost 0 bases, and 9 bases lay between the germline ends. CDR3 protein: CAISELSGPNTGELFF. DNA of the CDR3: TGTGCCATCAGTGAGTTGAGCGGACCGAACACCGGGGAGCTGTTTTTT.

The chain links TRBV24-1 to TRBJ1-2; D is uncertain. The CDR3 has 12 amino acids. Trimming cost V 1 base and J 7 bases, with 6 bases left between them. CDR1 KGHDR and CDR2 SFDVKD come from the germline V gene. The CDR3 here is CATSDFMSGYTF. CDR3 nucleotide sequence: TGTGCCACCAGTGATTTCATGAGTGGCTACACCTTC.

Comments on this clonotype: This likely comes from a read error, as the CDR3 has no conserved phenylalanine or tryptophan at its end. It is unclear where the CDR3 begins or ends on the DNA, so no DNA is shown, and the CDR3 is as TCRdb lists it. This chain links TRBV19 with TRBJ2-6. Germline CDR1 LNHDA, CDR2 SQIVND (reference sequence). The CDR3 has 8 residues if both end residues are counted. CDR3 region: CASSIELR.

This clonotype was observed at least ten times. V gene TRBV7-6 combines with J gene TRBJ1-2, with TRBD1 matching 8 bases. The J segment lost 8 bases and the V segment lost 1 base, leaving 6 bases of the junction unmatched. CDR3 size: 14 residues. Germline lookup yields CDR1 SGHVS and CDR2 FNYEAQ. The CDR3 sequence: CASSLGQGSSGYTF. The CDR3 bases are TGTGCCAGCAGCTTAGGACAGGGGTCCTCAGGCTACACCTTC.

This clonotype came up many times. V is TRBV20-1 and J is TRBJ2-6; TRBD1 is a possible D gene (6 bases). This CDR3 is 15 amino acids long. The V gene's germline CDR1 is DFQATT and CDR2 SNEGSKA (reference sequence). The V gene lost 0 bases and the J gene lost 2 bases, with 8 bases spanning the gap. CDR3 amino acids: CSARDAGAGANVLTF. The CDR3 DNA is TGCAGTGCTAGAGACGCAGGGGCTGGGGCCAACGTCCTGACTTTC.

This clonotype was detected many times. The rearrangement joins TRBV7-8 to TRBJ1-2, with 8 bases matching TRBD1. Germline V gene sequence: CDR1 SGHVS, CDR2 FQNEAQ. The CDR3 is 17 residues long. V trimming: 7 bases; J trimming: 8 bases; junction bases outside the gene matches: 21. CDR3 residues: CASITHRLDRVGSGYTF. CDR3 in DNA: TGTGCCAGCATCACCCACCGCTTGGACAGGGTCGGGAGCGGCTACACCTTC.

This clonotype has just one count. A much larger clonotype is one base distant, so this may be a read error. J is TRBJ2-5 and V is TRBV6-5; D is possibly TRBD1 (6 bases). CDR3 length: 17 amino acids. V was clipped by 4 bases and J by 1 base, with 19 bases between them. CDR1 MNHEY and CDR2 SVGAGI come from the germline V gene. The DNA of the CDR3 is TGTGCCAGCAGTTGTCGACCTCCGGGACAAATCCAAGAGACCCAGTACTTC. Protein: CASSCRPPGQIQETQYF.

V usage is TRBV2 and J usage is TRBJ1-5; no reliable D call. CDR1 is SNHLY and CDR2 is FYNNEI in the germline V gene. V gave up 0 bases and J gave up 4 bases, with 7 bases separating them. The CDR3 spans 14 residues. Here the CDR3 DNA reads TGTGCCAGCAGTGAAGCGCTTGGGAATCAGCCCCAGCATTTT. This encodes CASSEALGNQPQHF.

In this sample, this clonotype turned up many times. The J gene is TRBJ1-2, the V gene TRBV10-3; 9 nucleotides match TRBD1. The CDR3 is 14 amino acids. Germline V gene sequence: CDR1 ENHRY, CDR2 SYGVKD. The J segment lost 8 bases and the V segment lost 0 bases, leaving 4 bases of the junction unmatched. The CDR3 here is CAISESGTGRGYTF. The CDR3 DNA is TGTGCCATCAGTGAGTCTGGGACAGGGAGAGGCTACACCTTC.

This chain's CDR3 is CASRPRPGPENTEAFF. Written as DNA, the CDR3 is TGTGCCAGCAGGCCTCGTCCGGGACCTGAGAACACTGAAGCTTTCTTT. The chain recombines TRBV11-1 with TRBJ1-1; D may be TRBD1 (5 bases). The CDR3 sequence is 16 residues long. Trimming left V 6 bases short and J 1 base short, with 18 bases between. Germline V CDR1 and CDR2: SGHAT, FQDESV (reference sequence).

The chain uses TRBV20-1 and TRBJ2-2; D might be TRBD2 (5 bases). CDR3 length: 13 amino acids. The germline CDR1 and CDR2 sequences are DFQATT and SNEGSKA (reference sequence). V was clipped by 5 bases and J by 1 base, with 8 bases between them. CDR3 in amino acids: CSARGLNTGELFF. CDR3 DNA: TGCAGTGCTCGAGGACTGAACACCGGGGAGCTGTTTTTT.

V is TRBV20-1 and J is TRBJ1-2, with no clear D. V gave up 4 bases and J gave up 9 bases, with 15 bases separating them. CDR3 size: 12 residues. Germline assignment: CDR1 DFQATT and CDR2 SNEGSKA (reference sequence). The CDR3 reads CSAKIPSGSYTF. The CDR3 region has the DNA TGCAGTGCTAAGATCCCGAGTGGCAGCTACACCTTC.

The V and J genes are TRBV15 and TRBJ1-1; D unclear. Germline CDR1 and CDR2: LNHNV and YYDKDF (reference sequence). The V end lost 3 bases, the J end lost 1 base, and 6 bases lay between the germline ends. This CDR3 contains 13 residues. CDR3 residues: CATSRAWNTEAFF. The CDR3 DNA reads TGTGCCACCAGCAGGGCATGGAACACTGAAGCTTTCTTT.

The chain links TRBV29-1 to TRBJ2-5, with TRBD1 matching over 9 bases. CDR3 length equals 14 residues. Germline CDR1 SQVTM, CDR2 ANQGSEA. Germline trimming cut 5 bases from V and 1 base from J; bases unmatched to any gene: 5. The CDR3 DNA reads as TGCAGCGTTACCCCGGGACAGGGCCAAGAGACCCAGTACTTC. This codes for CSVTPGQGQETQYF.

This sequence joins TRBV6-1 and TRBJ2-2; perhaps TRBD2 as D (6 bases). The CDR3 has 15 amino acids. Germline V CDR1 and CDR2: MNHNS, SASEGT. The ends were cut back, 3 bases at V and 4 bases at J, with 12 bases in the middle. The chain's CDR3 is CASSEADGGTGELFF. For the CDR3, the DNA is TGTGCCAGCAGTGAGGCGGACGGGGGCACCGGGGAGCTGTTTTTT.